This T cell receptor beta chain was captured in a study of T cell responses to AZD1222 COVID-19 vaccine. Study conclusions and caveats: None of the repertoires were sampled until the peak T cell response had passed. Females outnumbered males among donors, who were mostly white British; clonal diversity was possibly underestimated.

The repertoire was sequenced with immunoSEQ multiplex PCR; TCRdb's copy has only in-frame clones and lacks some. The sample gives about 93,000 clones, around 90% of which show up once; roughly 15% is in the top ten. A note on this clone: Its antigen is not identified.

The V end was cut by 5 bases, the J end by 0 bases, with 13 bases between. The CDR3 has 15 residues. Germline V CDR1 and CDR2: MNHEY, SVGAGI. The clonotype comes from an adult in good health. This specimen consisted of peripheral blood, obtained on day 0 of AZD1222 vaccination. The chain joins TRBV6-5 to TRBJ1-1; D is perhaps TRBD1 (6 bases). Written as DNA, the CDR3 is TGTGCCAGCAGTACAGGGAGGGGCATGAACACTGAAGCTTTCTTT. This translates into CASSTGRGMNTEAFF.